The 12 T cell receptor beta chains in this list originate from one sample, sequenced in a study of PD-L1 blockade in urothelial cancer. Measured with immunoSEQ multiplex PCR; TCRdb has only the in-frame clones, and not every one. The sample contains 35,000 to 45,000 clones, approximately 40% of which appear only once. Sequenced here: tumor tissue, sampled before atezolizumab (anti-PD-L1) treatment. The source of these receptors is a man aged 55 to 70 with urothelial cancer.

The chain recombines TRBV6-8 with TRBJ2-5, with TRBD2 matching 9 bases. The V segment lost 7 bases and the J segment 5 bases; nucleotides outside the gene matches: 20. The length of the CDR3 is 18 residues. Germline assignment: CDR1 MNHGY and CDR2 SAAAGT. CDR3 bases: TGTGCCAGCATAAACGTGGGGGCGGGAGGGCCTCTTCTTGAGACCCAGTACTTC. Its translation: CASINVGAGGPLLETQYF.

The gene calls are TRBV25-1 and TRBJ1-1; 10 bases match TRBD1. Losses at the gene ends were 5 bases for V and 4 bases for J; bases not matched to a gene: 7. Germline V gene data show CDR1 as MGHDK and CDR2 as SYGVNS. There are 15 residues in the CDR3. The CDR3 coding sequence is TGTGCCAGCAGTACACGTCGGACAGGGGGCACTGAAGCTTTCTTT. This sequence encodes CASSTRRTGGTEAFF.

This clone occurred a few times. The chain has TRBV2 and TRBJ1-5; D is perhaps TRBD1 (6 bases). Trimming shortened V by 6 bases and J by 9 bases, and 12 bases separated the two germline ends. The CDR3 loop spans 12 amino acids. Germline loops: CDR1 SNHLY, CDR2 FYNNEI. The CDR3 nucleotides are TGTGCCAGCAGGGAAAGGGGGAGGCCCCAGCATTTT. It yields the protein CASRERGRPQHF.

This clone came up many times. The rearrangement uses TRBV7-2 and TRBJ1-1; no clear D. V was clipped by 5 bases and J by 4 bases, with 11 bases between them. The CDR3 loop spans 13 amino acids. CDR1 and CDR2 (germline): SGHTA, FQGNSA. The CDR3 loop reads CASSLDLSTEAFF. The CDR3 nucleotides are TGTGCCAGCAGCCTGGACTTGAGCACTGAAGCTTTCTTT. Drawing the rest from reference TRBV7-2 and TRBJ1-1, the complete variable domain is GAGVSQSPSNKVTEKGKDVELRCDPISGHTALYWYRQSLGQGLEFLIYFQGNSAPDKSGLPSDRFSAERTGGSVSTLTIQRTQQEDSAVYLCASSLDLSTEAFFGQGTRLTVV.

The gene calls are TRBV6-8 and TRBJ2-7; 10 bases map to TRBD1. This CDR3 spans 13 amino acids. Germline lookup yields CDR1 MNHGY and CDR2 SAAAGT. The CDR3 sequence: CVSGDRGEGEQYF. The CDR3 DNA is TGTGTTAGCGGGGACAGGGGAGAAGGGGAGCAGTACTTC.

The chain combines TRBV28 with TRBJ1-2, with 10 bases fitting TRBD1. Germline-derived CDR1 and CDR2 are MDHEN and SYDVKM. The CDR3 contains 15 residues. J was trimmed by 8 bases and V by 8 bases; bases with no gene match: 14. The CDR3, as DNA: TGTGCCAGCGGTAAATCGGGACAGGGGACTTTCGGCTACACCTTC. Residues: CASGKSGQGTFGYTF.

There are many counts of this clone. This sequence joins TRBV11-3 and TRBJ1-1; D is undetermined. V lost 0 bases, J lost 1 base, and 9 bases lay in between. This CDR3 is 15 amino acids long. Germline V gene sequence: CDR1 SGHNT, CDR2 YENEEA. The CDR3 DNA reads TGTGCCAGCAGCTTAGACGGGAGACCGAACACTGAAGCTTTCTTT. Protein product: CASSLDGRPNTEAFF.

The chain uses TRBV5-1 and TRBJ2-7; possible D gene TRBD2, 5 bases. CDR1 and CDR2 from the germline V gene are SGHRS and YFSETQ. The V and J ends lost 2 bases and 0 bases respectively, with 9 bases between them. This CDR3 has 14 amino acids. The CDR3 region has the DNA TGCGCCAGCAGCTTCGCCGGGAACTCCTACGAGCAGTACTTC. As protein: CASSFAGNSYEQYF.

This clone has a handful of counts. The chain has TRBV19 and TRBJ2-1; the D gene is possibly TRBD1 (5 bases). Between the trimmed V and J ends, which lost 5 bases and 3 bases, there was a span of 8 bases. Germline values: CDR1 LNHDA, CDR2 SQIVND (reference sequence). The CDR3 has 13 amino acids. CDR3 nucleotide sequence: TGTGCCAGTAGTCTCGACAGCTACAATGAGCAGTTCTTC. It codes for CASSLDSYNEQFF. The complete variable domain, with remaining parts taken from reference TRBV19 and TRBJ2-1, reads DGGITQSPKYLFRKEGQNVTLSCEQNLNHDAMYWYRQDPGQGLRLIYYSQIVNDFQKGDIAEGYSVSREKKESFPLTVTSAQKNPTAFYLCASSLDSYNEQFFGPGTRLTVL.

The chain combines TRBV7-4 with TRBJ2-7; D is undetermined. Germline CDR1 reads SGHVT; CDR2 reads SQSDAQ. V lost 3 bases and J 2 bases, leaving 8 bases between the germline ends. The CDR3 length is 13 residues. In DNA, the CDR3 is TGTGCCAGCAGCTTTCCCCCAGCCTACGAGCAGTACTTC. As protein: CASSFPPAYEQYF.

The CDR3 loop reads CASSWVPFGQETQYF. The CDR3 coding sequence is TGTGCCAGCAGTTGGGTCCCCTTCGGCCAAGAGACCCAGTACTTC. V and J are TRBV6-8 and TRBJ2-5; no reliable D call. Trimming removed 4 bases at V and 1 base at J, with 13 bases between. Germline values: CDR1 MNHGY, CDR2 SAAAGT. This CDR3 comprises 15 residues.

This clone has a handful of counts. CDR3 sequence reads: CASSPPGVGGANVLTF. The CDR3 DNA reads TGTGCCAGCAGCCCCCCAGGGGTCGGTGGGGCCAACGTCCTGACTTTC. The chain links TRBV9 to TRBJ2-6; perhaps TRBD1 as D (6 bases). Looked up from germline, CDR1 is SGDLS and CDR2 is YYNGEE. V shed 4 bases and J shed 3 bases, with 14 bases lying between them. This CDR3 spans 16 amino acids.